The clone carrying this T cell receptor beta chain appeared many times. Its target is not known. Time point meaning: longitudinal time-point 1 (baseline). A blood bank in Maryland, USA, provided the volunteers who served as healthy controls. The V end lost 3 bases, the J end lost 6 bases, and 18 bases lay between the germline ends. Germline V gene lookup returns CDR1 DFQATT and CDR2 SNEGSKA (reference sequence). The CDR3 runs to 16 residues. This record comes from a study of neurological immune-mediated disorders. The authors made cDNA by 5'RACE with 10-nucleotide random UMIs. Sequencing runs each yielded over 170 million TCR-beta sequences from 15-18 subjects. TCRdb reprocessed the 5' RACE reads with MiXCR, giving one entry per CDR3 protein. The sample holds about 49,000 distinct CDR3 sequences, about 9% seen once. Overall study results and limits: No sharing of CDR3 amino acid sequences was observed among expanded clones across subjects, suggesting private repertoires in all groups.

The sequence was obtained from a woman in her 40s in good health. Sequencing was carried out using PBMCs. J is TRBJ1-6 and V is TRBV20-1; TRBD1 is a possible D gene (5 bases). The DNA for the CDR3 is TGCAGTGCTAGTGCCGGGGCGACAATGACTAATTCACCCCTCCACTTT. Translated: CSASAGATMTNSPLHF.